This T cell receptor (beta chain) is from a study of beta chain features in type 1 diabetes. Every isolated RNA sample was fully reverse transcribed, so sequencing captured expressed TCRB transcripts. Sequenced by immunoSEQ multiplex PCR; TCRdb stores in-frame clones only, minus some. Here the sample spans about 240,000 clones, 25% to 35% being singletons. This CDR3 region has 13 residues. Trimming removed 0 bases from V and 7 bases from J, with 9 bases in between. Germline-derived CDR1 and CDR2 are KGHSY and FQNENV. V usage is TRBV16 and J usage is TRBJ1-1; no reliable D call. The source material was central memory CD4+ T cells from blood. This receptor was obtained from a man between 25 and 39 years old in good health. The CDR3 sequence is CASSQSRAGEAFF. As DNA, the CDR3 is TGTGCCAGCAGCCAATCACGGGCGGGTGAAGCTTTCTTT.